The clone carrying this T cell receptor beta chain was counted many times. As yet, its antigen is unknown. The V gene's germline CDR1 is KGHDR and CDR2 SFDVKD. V was clipped by 7 bases and J by 0 bases, with 5 bases between them. CDR3 length: 13 amino acids. TCRdb reprocessed the multiplex PCR reads via MiXCR and lists one record per CDR3 protein. The sample includes fewer than 150,000 distinct CDR3 sequences, about 20% seen only once; the top ten take roughly 2.2%. Breast cancer patients provided tissue from their axillary draining lymph nodes. These data originate in a study of breast tumors, draining lymph nodes, adjacent tissues. Overall study findings and caveats: Tumor repertoires ranked between lymph nodes and nontumor tissue in diversity, with V and J gene preferences. Findings are consistent with lymph node origin and intratumoral expansion of most tumor T cells. Luminal-like breast cancer showed significantly higher tumor–nontumor repertoire similarity than basal-like. Data only fit, rather than demonstrated, lymph node origin of most tumor T cells.

The specimen sequenced was axillary lymph node tissue. The TCR comes from a female donor with breast cancer. Some clones in this sample may be carry-over from other donors' samples. This rearrangement joins TRBV24-1 to TRBJ2-2; D not resolved. In DNA, the CDR3 is TGTGCCACCAGGGCCTCGAACACCGGGGAGCTGTTTTTT. Protein product: CATRASNTGELFF.